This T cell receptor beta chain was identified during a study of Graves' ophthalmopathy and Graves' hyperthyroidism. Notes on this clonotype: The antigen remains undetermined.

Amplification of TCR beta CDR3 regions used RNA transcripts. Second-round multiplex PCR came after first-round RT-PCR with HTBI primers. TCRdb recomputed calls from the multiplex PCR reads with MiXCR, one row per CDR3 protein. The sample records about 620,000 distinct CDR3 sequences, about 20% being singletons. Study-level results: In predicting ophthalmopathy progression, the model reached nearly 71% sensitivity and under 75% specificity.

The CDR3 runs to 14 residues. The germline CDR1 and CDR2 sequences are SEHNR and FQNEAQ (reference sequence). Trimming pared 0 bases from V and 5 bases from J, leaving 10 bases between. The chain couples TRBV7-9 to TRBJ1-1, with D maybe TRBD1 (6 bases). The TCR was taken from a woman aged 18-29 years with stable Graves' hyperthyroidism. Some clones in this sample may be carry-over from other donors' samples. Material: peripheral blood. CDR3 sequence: CASSLARQATEAFF. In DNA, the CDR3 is TGTGCCAGCAGCTTAGCGAGACAGGCAACTGAAGCTTTCTTT.